This section outlines one T cell receptor beta chain sequence together with its context. Its antigen is currently unknown. This specimen belongs to a study of radiotherapy plus CTLA-4 blockade in lung cancer. Study conclusions and caveats: Reportedly, early blood T cell clone dynamics best predicted response, with interferon-beta.

Clones were read by immunoSEQ multiplex PCR, and TCRdb kept only the in-frame ones, dropping some. The data show 80,000 to 100,000 clones, around 88% seen once. The length of the CDR3 is 14 residues. V shed 4 bases and J shed 1 base, with 11 bases lying between them. Germline V gene data show CDR1 as SGHRS and CDR2 as YFSETQ. The receptor comes from a human donor with non-small cell lung cancer that progressed on radiotherapy plus ipilimumab. The specimen comprised peripheral blood, sampled from a patient treated with radiotherapy plus ipilimumab. The chain uses TRBV5-1 and TRBJ1-2; possible D gene TRBD1, 5 bases. The CDR3 is CASSPPTVNYGYTF. The CDR3 DNA sequence: TGCGCCAGCAGCCCCCCGACAGTTAACTATGGCTACACCTTC. The entire variable domain, with the rest obtained from reference TRBV5-1 and TRBJ1-2, is as follows: KAGVTQTPRYLIKTRGQQVTLSCSPISGHRSVSWYQQTPGQGLQFLFEYFSETQRNKGNFPGRFSGRQFSNSRSEMNVSTLELGDSALYLCASSPPTVNYGYTFGSGTRLTVV.